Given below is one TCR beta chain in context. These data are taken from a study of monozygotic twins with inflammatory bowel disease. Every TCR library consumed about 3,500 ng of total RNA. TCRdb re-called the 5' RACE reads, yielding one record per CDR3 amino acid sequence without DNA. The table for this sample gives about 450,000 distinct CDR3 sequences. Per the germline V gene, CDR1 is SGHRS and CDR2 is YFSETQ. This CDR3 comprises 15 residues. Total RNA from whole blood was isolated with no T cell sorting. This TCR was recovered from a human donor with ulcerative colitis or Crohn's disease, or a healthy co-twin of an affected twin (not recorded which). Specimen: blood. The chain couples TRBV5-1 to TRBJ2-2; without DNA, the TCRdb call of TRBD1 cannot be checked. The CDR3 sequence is CASSWGQGGTGELFF.